This TCR beta chain emerged from a study of regulatory T cells in long-lasting Graves disease. Time point described: newly diagnosed GD, antithyroid drugs for less than 3 months. The TCR library was prepared using RNA isolated from PBMCs. To make TCR beta libraries, researchers used iRepertoire HTBI primers and Arm-PCR of CDR3 regions. Per the original data handling: Identification yielded approximately 66 TRBV and over eleven TRBJ segments across samples. One entry per CDR3 protein results from TCRdb running MiXCR on the multiplex PCR reads. TCRdb, not the original authors, processed these V and J calls. The sample holds fewer than 550,000 distinct CDR3 sequences, 15% to 20% seen once. This clonotype was seen more than once but under ten times. Trimming stripped 4 bases from V and 9 bases from J, with 11 bases between. This CDR3 is 12 amino acids long. The germline V gene encodes CDR1 MNHEY and CDR2 SMNVEV (reference sequence).

This sample was shared with a second study, whose subject was T cells in Graves' hyperthyroidism and ophthalmopathy. That study reports: Clinical symptoms, serum thyroxine, TRAb, thyroid ultrasound and orbital computed tomography established diagnosis. Researchers found most expanded thyroid clonotypes above 0.001 in blood as well.

The chain has TRBV27 and TRBJ2-3; D is uncertain. The sequence was obtained from a woman younger than 35 with Graves disease. Material: peripheral blood mononuclear cells (PBMCs), obtained at new diagnosis, from a patient treated with antithyroid drugs. The CDR3 region has the DNA TGTGCCAGCAGTTCGACCCCCCCAACGCAGTATTTT. Protein sequence: CASSSTPPTQYF.